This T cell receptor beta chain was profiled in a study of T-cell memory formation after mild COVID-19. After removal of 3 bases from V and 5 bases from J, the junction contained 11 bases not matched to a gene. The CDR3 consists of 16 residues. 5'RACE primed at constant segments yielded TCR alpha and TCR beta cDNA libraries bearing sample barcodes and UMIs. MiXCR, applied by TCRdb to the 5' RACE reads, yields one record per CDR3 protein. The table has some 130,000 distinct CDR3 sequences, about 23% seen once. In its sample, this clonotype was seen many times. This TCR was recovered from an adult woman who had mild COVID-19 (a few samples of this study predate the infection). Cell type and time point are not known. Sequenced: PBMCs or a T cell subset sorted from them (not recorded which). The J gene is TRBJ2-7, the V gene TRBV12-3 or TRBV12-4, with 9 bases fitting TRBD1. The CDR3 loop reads CASSFYRGPTGDEQYF. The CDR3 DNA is TGTGCCAGCAGTTTCTACAGGGGGCCGACGGGGGACGAGCAGTACTTC.